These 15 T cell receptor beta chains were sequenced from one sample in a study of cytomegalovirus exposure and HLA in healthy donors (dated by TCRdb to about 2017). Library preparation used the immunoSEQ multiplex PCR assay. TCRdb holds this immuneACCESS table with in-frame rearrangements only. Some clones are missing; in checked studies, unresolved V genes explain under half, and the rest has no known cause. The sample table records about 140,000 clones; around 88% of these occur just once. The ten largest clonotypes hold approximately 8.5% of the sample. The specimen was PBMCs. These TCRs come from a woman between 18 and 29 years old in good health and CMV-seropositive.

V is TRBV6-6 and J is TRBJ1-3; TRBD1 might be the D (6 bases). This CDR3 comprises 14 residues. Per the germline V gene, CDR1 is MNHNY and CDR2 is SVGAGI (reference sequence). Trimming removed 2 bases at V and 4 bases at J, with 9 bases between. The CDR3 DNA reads TGTGCCAGCAGTTACCAGGGGATCGGAAACACCATATATTTT. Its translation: CASSYQGIGNTIYF.

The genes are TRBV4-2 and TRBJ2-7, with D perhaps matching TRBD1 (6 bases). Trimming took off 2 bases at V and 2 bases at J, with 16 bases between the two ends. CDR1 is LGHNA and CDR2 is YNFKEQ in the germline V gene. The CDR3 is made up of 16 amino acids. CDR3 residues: CASSQSWGQRTYEQYF. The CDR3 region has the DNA TGTGCCAGCAGCCAATCATGGGGGCAGCGGACCTACGAGCAGTACTTC.

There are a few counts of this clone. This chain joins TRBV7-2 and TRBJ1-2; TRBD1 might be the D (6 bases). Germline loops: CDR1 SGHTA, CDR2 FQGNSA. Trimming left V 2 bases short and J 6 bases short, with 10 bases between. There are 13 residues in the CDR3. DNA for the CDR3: TGTGCCAGCAGCTTATTGGGGGCGGATGGCTACACCTTC. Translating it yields CASSLLGADGYTF.

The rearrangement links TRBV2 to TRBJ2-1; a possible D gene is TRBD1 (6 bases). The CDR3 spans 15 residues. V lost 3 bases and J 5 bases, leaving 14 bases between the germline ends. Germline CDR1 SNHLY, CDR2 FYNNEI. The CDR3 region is CASSEQGRGHNEQFF. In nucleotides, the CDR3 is TGTGCCAGCAGTGAGCAGGGGCGAGGCCACAATGAGCAGTTCTTC.

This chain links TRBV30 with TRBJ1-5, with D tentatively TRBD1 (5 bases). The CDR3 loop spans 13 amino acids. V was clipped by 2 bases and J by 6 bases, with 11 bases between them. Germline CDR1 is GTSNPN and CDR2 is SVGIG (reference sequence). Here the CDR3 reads CAWSSLGGQPQHF. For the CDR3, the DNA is TGTGCCTGGAGTAGTCTGGGGGGTCAGCCCCAGCATTTT.

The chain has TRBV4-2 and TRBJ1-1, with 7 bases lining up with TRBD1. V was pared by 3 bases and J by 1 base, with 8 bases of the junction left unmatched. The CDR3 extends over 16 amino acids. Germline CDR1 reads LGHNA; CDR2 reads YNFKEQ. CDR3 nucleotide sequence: TGTGCCAGCAGCCAGCGAGGGGGCCAGCCGAACACTGAAGCTTTCTTT. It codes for CASSQRGGQPNTEAFF.

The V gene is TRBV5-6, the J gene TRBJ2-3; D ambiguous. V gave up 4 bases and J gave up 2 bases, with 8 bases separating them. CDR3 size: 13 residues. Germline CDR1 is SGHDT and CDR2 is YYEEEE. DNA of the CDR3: TGTGCCAGCAGCGTTCAATCCACAGATACGCAGTATTTT. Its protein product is CASSVQSTDTQYF.

CDR3 loop: CAISETGALAKNIQYF. Written as DNA, the CDR3 is TGTGCCATCAGTGAGACAGGGGCCCTAGCCAAAAACATTCAGTACTTC. The V and J genes are TRBV10-3 and TRBJ2-4, with TRBD1 identical over 7 bases. Germline values: CDR1 ENHRY, CDR2 SYGVKD. This CDR3 region has 16 residues. V shed 2 bases, J shed 0 bases, and the junction held 4 bases outside the gene matches.

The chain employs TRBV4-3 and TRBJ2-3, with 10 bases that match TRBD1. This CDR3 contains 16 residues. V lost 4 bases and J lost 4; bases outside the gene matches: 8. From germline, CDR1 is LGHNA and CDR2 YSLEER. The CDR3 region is CASSRKGTGAPDTQYF. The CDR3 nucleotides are TGCGCCAGCAGCCGTAAAGGGACAGGGGCGCCAGATACGCAGTATTTT.

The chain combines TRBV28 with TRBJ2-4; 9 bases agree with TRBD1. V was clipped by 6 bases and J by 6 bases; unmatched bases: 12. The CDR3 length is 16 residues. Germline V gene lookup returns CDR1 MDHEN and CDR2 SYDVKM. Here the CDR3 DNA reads TGTGCCAGCAGCCTCCTCGGGACAGGGCTAATAAACATTCAGTACTTC. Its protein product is CASSLLGTGLINIQYF.

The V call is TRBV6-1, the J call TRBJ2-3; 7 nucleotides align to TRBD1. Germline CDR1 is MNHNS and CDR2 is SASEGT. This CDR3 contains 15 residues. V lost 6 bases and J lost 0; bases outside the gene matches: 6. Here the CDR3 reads CASSRDRHSTDTQYF. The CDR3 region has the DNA TGTGCCAGCAGCCGGGACAGACATAGCACAGATACGCAGTATTTT.

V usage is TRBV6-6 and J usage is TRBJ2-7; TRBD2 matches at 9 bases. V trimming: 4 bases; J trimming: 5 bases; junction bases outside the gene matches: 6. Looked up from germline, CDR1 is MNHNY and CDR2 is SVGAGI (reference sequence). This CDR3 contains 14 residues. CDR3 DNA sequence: TGTGCCAGCAGTTTACCTAGCGGGACCGACGAGCAGTACTTC. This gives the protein CASSLPSGTDEQYF.

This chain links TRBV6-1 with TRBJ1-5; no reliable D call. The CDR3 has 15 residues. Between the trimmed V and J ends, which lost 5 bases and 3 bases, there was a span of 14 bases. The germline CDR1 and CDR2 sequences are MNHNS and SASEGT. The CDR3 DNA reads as TGTGCCAGCAGTCTTAATGACGGGTACAATCAGCCCCAGCATTTT. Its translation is CASSLNDGYNQPQHF.

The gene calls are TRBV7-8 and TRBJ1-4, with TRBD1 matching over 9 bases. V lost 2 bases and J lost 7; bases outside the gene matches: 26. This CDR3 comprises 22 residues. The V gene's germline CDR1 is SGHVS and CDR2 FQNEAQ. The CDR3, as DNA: TGTGCCAGCAGCTTACCGACTCGGAGTTCTTACCCACTGGGACAGGGCGGTGAAAAACTGTTTTTT. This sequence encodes CASSLPTRSSYPLGQGGEKLFF.

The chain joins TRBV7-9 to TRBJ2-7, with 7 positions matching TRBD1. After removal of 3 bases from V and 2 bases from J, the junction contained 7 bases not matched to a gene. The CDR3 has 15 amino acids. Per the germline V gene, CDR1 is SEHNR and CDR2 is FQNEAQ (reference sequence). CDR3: CASSLKGQGAYEQYF. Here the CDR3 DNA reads TGTGCCAGCAGCTTGAAGGGCCAGGGGGCCTACGAGCAGTACTTC. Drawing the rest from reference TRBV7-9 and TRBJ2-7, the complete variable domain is DTGVSQNPRHKITKRGQNVTFRCDPISEHNRLYWYRQTLGQGPEFLTYFQNEAQLEKSRLLSDRFSAERPKGSFSTLEIQRTEQGDSAMYLCASSLKGQGAYEQYFGPGTRLTVT.